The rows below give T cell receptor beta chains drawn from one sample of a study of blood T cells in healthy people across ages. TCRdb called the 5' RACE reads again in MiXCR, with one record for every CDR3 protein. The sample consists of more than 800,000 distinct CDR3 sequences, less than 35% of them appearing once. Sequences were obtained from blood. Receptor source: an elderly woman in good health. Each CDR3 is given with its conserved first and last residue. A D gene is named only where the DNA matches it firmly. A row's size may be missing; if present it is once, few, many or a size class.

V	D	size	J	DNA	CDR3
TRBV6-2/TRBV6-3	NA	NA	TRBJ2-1	TGTGCCAGCAGTTACTTACTCGGGCTACTCTCGTATGAGCAGTTCTTC	CASSYLLGLLSYEQFF
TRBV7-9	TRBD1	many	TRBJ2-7	TGTGCCAGCAGCGCACAGGGGAACGAGCAGTACTTC	CASSAQGNEQYF
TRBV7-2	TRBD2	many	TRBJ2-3	TGTGCCAGCAGCTTAGAGGCTAGCGGGGTATTCACAGATACGCAGTATTTT	CASSLEASGVFTDTQYF
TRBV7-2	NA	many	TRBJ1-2	TGTGCCAGCAGCCCCGCCGGGGGGCTGGGCTACACCTTC	CASSPAGGLGYTF
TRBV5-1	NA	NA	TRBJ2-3	TGCGCCAGCAGCCGTAGCTATAGCGGTACTAGCACAGATACGCAGTATTTT	CASSRSYSGTSTDTQYF
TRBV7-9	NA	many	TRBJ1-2	TGTGCCAGCAGCTCCCCCGGGCCTGCGGACTACACCTTC	CASSSPGPADYTF
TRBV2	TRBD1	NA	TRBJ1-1	TGTGCCAGCAGGGACAAGACAGGGGTTAACACTGAAGCTTTCTTT	CASRDKTGVNTEAFF
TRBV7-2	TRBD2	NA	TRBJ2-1	TGTGCCAGCAGCAAGGGACTAGATGGCGATGAGCAGTTCTTC	CASSKGLDGDEQFF
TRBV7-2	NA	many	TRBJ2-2	TGTGCCAGCAGCAATAGGGGTACCGGGGAGCTGTTTTTT	CASSNRGTGELFF
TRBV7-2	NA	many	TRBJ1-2	TGTGCCAGCAGCGGGAGCGGTCCAGCATTGAGGGGCTACACCTTC	CASSGSGPALRGYTF
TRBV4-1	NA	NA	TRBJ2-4	TGCGCCAGCAGCCAAGATCTAGGAGGGGCTGGAAACATTCAGTACTTC	CASSQDLGGAGNIQYF
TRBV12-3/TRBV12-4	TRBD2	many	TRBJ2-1	TGTGCCAGCAGAAGCGGGGGGGCCTTTGTCTCCGGCGAGCAGTTCTTC	CASRSGGAFVSGEQFF
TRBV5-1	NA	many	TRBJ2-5	TGCGCCAGCAGCCCGACGACTAGAGAGACCCAGTACTTC	CASSPTTRETQYF
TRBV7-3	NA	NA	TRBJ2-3	TGTGCCAGCAGCTTAACGGTCGAACGAACAGATACGCAGTATTTT	CASSLTVERTDTQYF
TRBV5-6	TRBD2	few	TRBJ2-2	TGTGCCAGCAACCCCGGACTAGCCCCCGGGGAGCTGTTTTTT	CASNPGLAPGELFF
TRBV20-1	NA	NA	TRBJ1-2	TGCAGTGCTAGAGTCGGGTCAGCTAACTATGGCTACACCTTC	CSARVGSANYGYTF
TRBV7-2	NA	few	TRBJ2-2	TGTGCCAGCAGCTTAGAGTGGGCAGCGGGCACCGGGGAGCTGTTTTTT	CASSLEWAAGTGELFF
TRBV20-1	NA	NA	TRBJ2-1	TGCAGTGCTAGAGAAGTTTCGCTTCGCAGCCACTACAATGAGCAGTTCTTC	CSAREVSLRSHYNEQFF
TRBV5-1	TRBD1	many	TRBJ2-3	TGCGCCAGCAGCTGGGGACAGGGGTCAACAGATACGCAGTATTTT	CASSWGQGSTDTQYF
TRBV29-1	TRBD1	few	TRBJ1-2	TGCAGCGTCTACGGACAGGCGGGAAACTATGGCTACACCTTC	CSVYGQAGNYGYTF
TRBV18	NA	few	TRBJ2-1	TGTGCCAGCTCCCACAGTCTCAATGAGCAGTTCTTC	CASSHSLNEQFF
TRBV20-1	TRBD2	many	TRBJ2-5	TGCAGTGCTAGAGATGCGGCGGGGGGCAGGGAGACCCAGTACTTC	CSARDAAGGRETQYF
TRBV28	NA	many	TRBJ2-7	TGTGCCAGCAGTAAGGGGGATACCGGGGAGCAGTACTTC	CASSKGDTGEQYF
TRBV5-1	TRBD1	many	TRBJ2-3	TGCGCCAGCGGACCCCAGACAGGGGCCGCCGGTAGGGATACGCAGTATTTT	CASGPQTGAAGRDTQYF
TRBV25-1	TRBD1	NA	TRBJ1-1	TGTGCCAGCAGTGTTACTTTCACAGGGGCCACTGAAGCTTTCTTT	CASSVTFTGATEAFF
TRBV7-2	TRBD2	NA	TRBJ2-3	TGTGCCAGCAGCTTACTGGTAGCGGGGGGGCTTGGAGATACGCAGTATTTT	CASSLLVAGGLGDTQYF
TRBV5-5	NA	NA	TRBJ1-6	TGTGCCAGCAGCTTGACTAACGGGGGATCTAATTCACCCCTCCACTTT	CASSLTNGGSNSPLHF
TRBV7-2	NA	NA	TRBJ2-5	TGTGCCAGCAGCCCCCCCCAGGGGGAGACCCAGTACTTC	CASSPPQGETQYF
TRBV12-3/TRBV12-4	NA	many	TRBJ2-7	TGTGCCAGCAGTTTGGACGAGCAGTACTTC	CASSLDEQYF
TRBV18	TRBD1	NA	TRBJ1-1	TGTGCCGGCTCACCCCCACAGGGGAGGAACACTGAAGCTTTCTTT	CAGSPPQGRNTEAFF
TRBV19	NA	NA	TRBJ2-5	TGTGCCAGTACCCAAGTCTTCGGGCTCTACGAGCGGTACTTC	CASTQVFGLYERYF
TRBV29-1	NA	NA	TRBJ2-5	TGCAGCGTTGAAGCATATCAAGAGACCCAGTACTTC	CSVEAYQETQYF
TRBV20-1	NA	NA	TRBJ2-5	TGCAGTGCTAGCCCGGACAGCCAAGAGACCCAGTACTTC	CSASPDSQETQYF
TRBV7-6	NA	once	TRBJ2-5	TGTGCCAGCAGCTTAGTCTCAGGCAATGAGCAGTACTTC	CASSLVSGNEQYF
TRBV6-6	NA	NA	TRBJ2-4	TGTGCCAACAGTTTCCCAAACATTCAGTACTTC	CANSFPNIQYF
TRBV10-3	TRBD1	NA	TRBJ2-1	TGTGCCATCAGTGACAACCGGGACAGGGGGCCCAATGAGCAGTTCTTC	CAISDNRDRGPNEQFF
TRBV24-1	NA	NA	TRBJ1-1	TGTGCCACCAGTGACCCCCGAGGATCCACTGAAGCTTTCTTT	CATSDPRGSTEAFF
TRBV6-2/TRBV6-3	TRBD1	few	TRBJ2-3	TGTGCCAGCAGACCCCGGGACAGGGGTGCGCTAGCGGTCCAAGGAGATACGCAGTATTTT	CASRPRDRGALAVQGDTQYF
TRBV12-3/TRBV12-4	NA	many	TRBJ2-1	TGTGCCAGCTGGCGGGGCCACAATGAGCAGTTCTTC	CASWRGHNEQFF
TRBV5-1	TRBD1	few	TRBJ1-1	TGCGCCAGCAGCTTGGCCAGGGAGGGGGCGACGAACACTGAAGCTTTCTTT	CASSLAREGATNTEAFF
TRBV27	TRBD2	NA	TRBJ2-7	TGTGCCAGCAGTTCAGGGACTAGCGGGATTAACGAGCAGTACTTC	CASSSGTSGINEQYF
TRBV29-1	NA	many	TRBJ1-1	TGCAGCGTTGAAAGGGGAACGACTGAAGCTTTCTTT	CSVERGTTEAFF
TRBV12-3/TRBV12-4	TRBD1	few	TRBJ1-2	TGTGCCAGCAGTCTAACCGGGACAGCCGGCTACACCTTC	CASSLTGTAGYTF